The clone carrying this T cell receptor beta chain appeared many times. Its antigen is still unknown. This entry is derived from a study of T cells in Graves' hyperthyroidism and ophthalmopathy. Study-wide results and limits: Most thyroid clonotypes with frequency above 0.001 were detected in blood.

What was amplified from RNA transcripts were TCR beta CDR3 regions. A first-round RT-PCR of the TCR CDR3 used the HTBI primer set. TCRdb reprocessed the multiplex PCR reads with MiXCR, giving one entry per CDR3 protein. The sample includes approximately 380,000 distinct CDR3 sequences, about 14% seen only once; the top ten take 25% to 30%. With 4 bases clipped from V and 5 bases from J, the junction kept 8 bases outside the gene matches. Germline V gene sequence: CDR1 SQVTM, CDR2 ANQGSEA. The CDR3 consists of 14 residues. Diagnostic assessment was based on clinical symptoms, serum thyroxine and TRAb, thyroid ultrasound and orbital computed tomography.

The TCR comes from a man aged 45-60 years with Graves' ophthalmopathy. The chain uses TRBV29-1 and TRBJ2-1, with 7 bases aligning to TRBD1. Sequenced input: blood. Here the CDR3 DNA reads TGCAGCGTTGTTAGACAGGGCCGGGACAATGAGCAGTTCTTC. This sequence encodes CSVVRQGRDNEQFF.